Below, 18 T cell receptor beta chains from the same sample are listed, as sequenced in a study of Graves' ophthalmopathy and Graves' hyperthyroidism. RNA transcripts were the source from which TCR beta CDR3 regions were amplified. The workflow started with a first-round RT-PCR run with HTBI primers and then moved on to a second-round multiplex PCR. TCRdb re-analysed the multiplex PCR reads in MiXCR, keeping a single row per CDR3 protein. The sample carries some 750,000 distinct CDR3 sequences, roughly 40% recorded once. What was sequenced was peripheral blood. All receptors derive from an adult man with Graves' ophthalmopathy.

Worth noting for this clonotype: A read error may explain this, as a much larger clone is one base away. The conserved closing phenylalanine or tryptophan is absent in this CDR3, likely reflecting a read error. This CDR3 reads CASSIGAGNTEAFL. CDR3 nucleotide sequence: TGTGCCAGTAGTATAGGCGCAGGGAACACTGAAGCTTTCCTT. The rearrangement joins TRBV19 to TRBJ1-1; D not certain. The V and J ends lost 1 base and 1 base respectively, with 7 bases between them. Germline V gene lookup returns CDR1 LNHDA and CDR2 SQIVND (reference sequence). The CDR3 is 14 amino acids.

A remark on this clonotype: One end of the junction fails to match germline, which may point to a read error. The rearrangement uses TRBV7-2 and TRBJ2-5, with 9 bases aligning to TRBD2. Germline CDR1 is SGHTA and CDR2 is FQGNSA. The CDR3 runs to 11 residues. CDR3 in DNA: TGCCTTAGCGGGAGTGGAGAGACCCAGTACTTC. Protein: CLSGSGETQYF.

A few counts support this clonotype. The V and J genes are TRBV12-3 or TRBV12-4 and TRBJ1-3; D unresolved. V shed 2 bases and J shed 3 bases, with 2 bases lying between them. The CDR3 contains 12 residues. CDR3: CASSLYGNTIYF. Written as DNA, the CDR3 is TGTGCCAGCAGTTTATATGGAAACACCATATATTTT.

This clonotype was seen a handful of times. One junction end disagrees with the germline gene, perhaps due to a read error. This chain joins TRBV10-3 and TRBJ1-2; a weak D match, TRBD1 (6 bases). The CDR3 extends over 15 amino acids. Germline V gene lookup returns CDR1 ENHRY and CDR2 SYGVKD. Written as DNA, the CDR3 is TGTGCCAGCAGTTATCTTGGGGGGCACGACTATGGCTACACCTTC. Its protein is CASSYLGGHDYGYTF.

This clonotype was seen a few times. The CDR3 DNA reads as TGTGCCAGTAATCCCTCCACTAGCGGGAGAAACGAGCAGTACTTC. It codes for CASNPSTSGRNEQYF. The chain combines TRBV2 with TRBJ2-7, with TRBD2 identical over 11 bases. This CDR3 is 15 amino acids long. CDR1 is SNHLY, CDR2 FYNNEI, per germline. V was pared by 9 bases and J by 5 bases, with 12 bases of the junction left unmatched. Drawing the rest from reference TRBV2 and TRBJ2-7, the complete variable domain is EPEVTQTPSHQVTQMGQEVILRCVPISNHLYFYWYRQILGQKVEFLVSFYNNEISEKSEIFDDQFSVERPDGSNFTLKIRSTKLEDSAMYFCASNPSTSGRNEQYFGPGTRLTVT.

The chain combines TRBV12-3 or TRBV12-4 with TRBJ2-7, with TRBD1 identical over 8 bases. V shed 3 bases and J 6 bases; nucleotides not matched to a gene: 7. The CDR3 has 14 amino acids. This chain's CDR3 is CASSFRQGFSEQYF. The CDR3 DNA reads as TGTGCCAGCAGTTTCAGACAGGGGTTCTCCGAGCAGTACTTC.

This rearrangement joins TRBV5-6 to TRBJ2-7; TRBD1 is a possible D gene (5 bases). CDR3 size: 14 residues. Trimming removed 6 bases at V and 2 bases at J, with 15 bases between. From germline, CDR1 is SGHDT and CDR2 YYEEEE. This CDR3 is CASTFRGTPYEQYF. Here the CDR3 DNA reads TGTGCCAGCACTTTTAGGGGAACCCCCTACGAGCAGTACTTC.

The CDR3 reads CASSRNRGANEKLFF. DNA for the CDR3: TGTGCCAGCAGCAGGAACAGGGGCGCTAATGAAAAACTGTTTTTT. The chain is built from TRBV4-2 and TRBJ1-4; 7 bases align to TRBD1. Trimming at V came to 5 bases and at J to 3 bases, leaving 6 bases not matched to a gene. The germline gives CDR1 LGHNA, CDR2 YNFKEQ. CDR3 length equals 15 residues.

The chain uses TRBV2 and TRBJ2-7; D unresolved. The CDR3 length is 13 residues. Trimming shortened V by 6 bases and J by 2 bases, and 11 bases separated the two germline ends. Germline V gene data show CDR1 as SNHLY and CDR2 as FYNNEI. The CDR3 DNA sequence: TGTGCCAGCAGCCAAGTGTTAGCCTACGAGCAGTACTTC. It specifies CASSQVLAYEQYF.

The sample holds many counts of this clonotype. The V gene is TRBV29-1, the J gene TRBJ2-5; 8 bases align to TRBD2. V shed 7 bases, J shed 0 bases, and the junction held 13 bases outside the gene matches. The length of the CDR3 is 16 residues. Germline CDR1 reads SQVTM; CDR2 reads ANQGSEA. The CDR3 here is CSGNGVASGYQETQYF. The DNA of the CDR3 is TGCAGCGGTAATGGGGTGGCTAGCGGGTACCAAGAGACCCAGTACTTC.

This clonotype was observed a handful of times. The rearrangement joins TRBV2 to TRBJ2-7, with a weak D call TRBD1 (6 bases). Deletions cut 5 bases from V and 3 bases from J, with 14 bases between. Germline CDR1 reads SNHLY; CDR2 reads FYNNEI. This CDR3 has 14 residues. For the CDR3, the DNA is TGTGCCAGCAGTTACTCTACAGGGTTCTACGAGCAGTACTTC. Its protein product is CASSYSTGFYEQYF. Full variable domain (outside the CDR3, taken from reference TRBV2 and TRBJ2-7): EPEVTQTPSHQVTQMGQEVILRCVPISNHLYFYWYRQILGQKVEFLVSFYNNEISEKSEIFDDQFSVERPDGSNFTLKIRSTKLEDSAMYFCASSYSTGFYEQYFGPGTRLTVT.

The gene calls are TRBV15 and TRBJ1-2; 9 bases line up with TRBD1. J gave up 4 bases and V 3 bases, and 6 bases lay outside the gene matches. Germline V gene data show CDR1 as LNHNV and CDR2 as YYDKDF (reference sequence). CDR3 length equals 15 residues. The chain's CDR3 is CATSSGTGKIYGYTF. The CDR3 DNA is TGTGCCACCAGCAGTGGGACAGGGAAGATCTATGGCTACACCTTC.

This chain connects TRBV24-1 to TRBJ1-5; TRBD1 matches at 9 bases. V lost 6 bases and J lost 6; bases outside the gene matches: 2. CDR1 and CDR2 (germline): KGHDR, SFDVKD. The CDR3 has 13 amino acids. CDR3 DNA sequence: TGTGCCACCAGTTCGACAGGGGGTCAGCCCCAGCATTTT. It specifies CATSSTGGQPQHF.

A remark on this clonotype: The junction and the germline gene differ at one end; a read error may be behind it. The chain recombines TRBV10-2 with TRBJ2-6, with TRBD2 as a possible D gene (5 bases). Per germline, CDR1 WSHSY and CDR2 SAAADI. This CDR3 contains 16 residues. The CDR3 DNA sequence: TGTGCCAGCAGTGAAGGAGGAGGCTCTGGGGCCAACGTCCTGACTTTC. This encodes CASSEGGGSGANVLTF.

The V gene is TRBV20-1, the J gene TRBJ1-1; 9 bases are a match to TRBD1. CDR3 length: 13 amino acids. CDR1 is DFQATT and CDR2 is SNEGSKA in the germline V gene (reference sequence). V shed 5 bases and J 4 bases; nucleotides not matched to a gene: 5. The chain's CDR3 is CSAVGQGFTEAFF. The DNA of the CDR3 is TGCAGTGCTGTGGGACAGGGATTCACTGAAGCTTTCTTT.

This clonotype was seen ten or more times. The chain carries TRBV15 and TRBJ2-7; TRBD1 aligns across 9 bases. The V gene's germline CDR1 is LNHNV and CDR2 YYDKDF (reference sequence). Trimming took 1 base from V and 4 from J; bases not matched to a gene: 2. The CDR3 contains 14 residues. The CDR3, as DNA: TGTGCCACCAGCAGAGTGGGACAGGGTTACGAGCAGTACTTC. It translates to CATSRVGQGYEQYF.

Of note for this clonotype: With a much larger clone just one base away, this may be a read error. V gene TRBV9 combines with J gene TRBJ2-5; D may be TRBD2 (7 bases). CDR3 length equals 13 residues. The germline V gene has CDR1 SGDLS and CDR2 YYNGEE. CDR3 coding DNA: TGTGCCAGCAGCGTTCGAGGGGGGGAGACCCAGTGCTTC. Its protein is CASSVRGGETQCF.

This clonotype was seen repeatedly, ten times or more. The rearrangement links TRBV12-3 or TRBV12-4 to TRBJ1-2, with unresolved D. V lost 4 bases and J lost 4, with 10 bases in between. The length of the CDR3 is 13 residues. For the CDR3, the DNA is TGTGCCAGCAGTTCAGACGATGCCTATGGCTACACCTTC. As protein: CASSSDDAYGYTF.